What follows describes a single TCR beta chain. The data were taken from a study of CD8+ T cells in alopecia areata. Study overall: A regimen of oral tofacitinib, 5 to 10 mg twice daily, was given to treated patients.

Extraction and reverse transcription of RNA yielded cDNA as the sequencing template. Only in-frame clones appear in the TCRdb table, and some are missing; sequencing was by immunoSEQ multiplex PCR. Here the sample spans over 200,000 clones, over 60% being singletons. Treatment specified: oral pan-JAK inhibitor, 5-10 mg twice daily. The sample was CD4+ T cells sorted from blood, taken at week 4, from a patient treated with tofacitinib. The sequence was obtained from a human donor with alopecia areata.

The CDR3 DNA is TGTGCCAGCAGTCCGACAGGGTATGGCTACACCTTC. This codes for CASSPTGYGYTF. The chain is built from TRBV6-5 and TRBJ1-2; TRBD1 matches 7 bases. The V segment lost 5 bases and the J segment 5 bases; nucleotides outside the gene matches: 2. The CDR3 loop spans 12 amino acids. Per the germline V gene, CDR1 is MNHEY and CDR2 is SVGAGI.